This T cell receptor beta chain was profiled in a study of cytomegalovirus exposure and HLA in healthy donors. Study context: Most genotyped donors, 81% of roughly 400, had Caucasian-associated genetic ancestry.

As concerns this clone: The antigen remains undetermined.

CDR3 length: 13 amino acids. V was pared by 6 bases and J by 5 bases, with 14 bases between. The germline gives CDR1 SGHRS, CDR2 YFSETQ. Broader study findings: DRB1 had the most TCR associations and HLA-C the fewest, a later analysis found, with rates varying by HLA locus. Later analysis demonstrated an association between a missense DCLRE1C variant and TCR beta V- and J-gene trimming.

Both 60 Vbeta primers and 13 Jbeta primers went into the PCR. In the original workflow: As a later analysis found, there were 70 million to 80 million unique TCR beta chains, of which roughly 11 million were shared. Only in-frame clones appear in the TCRdb table, and some are missing; sequencing was by immunoSEQ multiplex PCR. From that table come the V and J calls and clone size; the DNA was used to work out D and trimming. The sample holds about 130,000 clones, approximately 80% seen once. The sequence derives from a man in his fifties or sixties in good health and CMV-seronegative. The chain links TRBV5-1 to TRBJ2-5; tentative D call: TRBD1 (5 bases). The sequenced sample consisted of PBMCs. CDR3 region: CASTQTAGETQYF. The CDR3 DNA reads TGCGCCAGCACCCAGACAGCCGGGGAGACCCAGTACTTC.